This TCR beta chain appears in the sequencing data of a study of cytomegalovirus exposure and HLA in healthy donors. This CDR3 region has 16 residues. After removal of 5 bases from V and 2 bases from J, the junction contained 8 bases not matched to a gene. CDR1 LNHDA and CDR2 SQIVND come from the germline V gene (reference sequence). Study-wide results and caveats: It was taken for granted in presence/absence analyses that sequencing depth across donors was roughly uniform.

On this clone: Antigen unknown.

Primers: 60 Vbeta forward and 13 Jbeta reverse. TCRdb's table, derived via immunoSEQ multiplex PCR, lists solely in-frame clones and lacks some. This sample has roughly 150,000 clones; 80% occur once, and the top ten carry around 14%. The TCR sequence derives from a woman in her thirties or forties in good health and CMV-seronegative. The chain is built from TRBV19 and TRBJ2-3, with TRBD2 matching over 9 bases. Sequenced sample: PBMCs. The CDR3 loop reads CASSYSGGGFTDTQYF. CDR3 sequence (DNA): TGTGCCAGTAGTTATAGCGGGGGCGGATTCACAGATACGCAGTATTTT.